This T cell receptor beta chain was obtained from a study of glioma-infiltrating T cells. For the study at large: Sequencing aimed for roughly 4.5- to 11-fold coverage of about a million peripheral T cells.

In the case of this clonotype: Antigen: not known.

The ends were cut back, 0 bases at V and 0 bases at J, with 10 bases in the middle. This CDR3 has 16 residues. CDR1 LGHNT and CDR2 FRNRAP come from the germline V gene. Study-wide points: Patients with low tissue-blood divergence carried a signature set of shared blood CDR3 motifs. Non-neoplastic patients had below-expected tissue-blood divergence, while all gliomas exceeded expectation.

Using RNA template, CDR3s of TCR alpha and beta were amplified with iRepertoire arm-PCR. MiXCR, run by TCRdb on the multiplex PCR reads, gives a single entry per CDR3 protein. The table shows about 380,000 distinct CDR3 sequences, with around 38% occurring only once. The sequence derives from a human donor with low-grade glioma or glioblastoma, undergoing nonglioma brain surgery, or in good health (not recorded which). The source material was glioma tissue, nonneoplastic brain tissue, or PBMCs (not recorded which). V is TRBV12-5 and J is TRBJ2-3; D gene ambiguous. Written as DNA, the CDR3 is TGTGCTAGTGGTTTGGTACTCGGTGCTAGCACAGATACGCAGTATTTT. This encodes CASGLVLGASTDTQYF.